The source of this T cell receptor beta chain is a study of prognosis after radiotherapy for stage I lung cancer. Study overall: Recruitment took place in Nanjing, China, where patients with stage I non-small cell lung cancer were enrolled between 2018 and early 2019.

At each of two time points, approximately 5.7 milliliters of venous blood were taken. The CDR3 runs to 13 residues. J was trimmed by 1 base and V by 5 bases; bases with no gene match: 2. Germline-derived CDR1 and CDR2 are DFQATT and SNEGSKA (reference sequence). This clonotype was counted at least ten times. TCR beta CDR3 amplification from genomic DNA was performed by two-round multiplex PCR. Amplification in first-round PCR relied on primers specific to each TRBV and TRBJ gene. TCRdb reanalysed the multiplex PCR reads using MiXCR and keeps one entry per CDR3 protein. The sample includes tens of thousands of distinct CDR3 sequences, less than 25% seen only once; the top ten take about 25%.

The source of this sequence is a donor over 45 with non-small cell lung cancer. The J gene is TRBJ2-3, the V gene TRBV20-1; 8 bases map to TRBD1. The sample consisted of PBMCs, taken before or after stereotactic body radiation therapy (not recorded which). This CDR3 reads CSASGQGTDTQYF. Written as DNA, the CDR3 is TGCAGTGCTTCGGGACAGGGCACAGATACGCAGTATTTT.